The 29 T cell receptor beta chains given below trace back to one sample, sequenced in a study of T cell changes during pregnancy in multiple sclerosis. The repertoire was sequenced with immunoSEQ multiplex PCR; TCRdb's copy has only in-frame clones and lacks some. This sample has 100,000 to 150,000 clones, with about 94% found just once. Sequencing was performed on peripheral blood, taken before pregnancy. The receptors were gathered from a female donor with multiple sclerosis, enrolled in a pregnancy study.

This chain uses TRBV5-6 with TRBJ1-2, with D possibly TRBD1 on 6 matching bases. Between the trimmed V and J ends, which lost 0 bases and 13 bases, there was a span of 19 bases. The CDR3 length is 14 residues. Germline-derived CDR1 and CDR2 are SGHDT and YYEEEE. The CDR3 is CASSLDRVRSGCTF. The CDR3 DNA follows: TGTGCCAGCAGCTTGGACAGGGTCCGTAGTGGGTGCACCTTC.

This chain joins TRBV7-2 and TRBJ2-7; TRBD1 matches 9 bases. Germline V gene sequence: CDR1 SGHTA, CDR2 FQGNSA. The CDR3 totals 16 residues. V trimming: 4 bases; J trimming: 0 bases; junction bases outside the gene matches: 7. This CDR3 reads CASSWGTGRGSYEQYF. CDR3 bases: TGTGCCAGCAGCTGGGGGACAGGGCGAGGCTCCTACGAGCAGTACTTC.

V and J are TRBV7-2 and TRBJ1-2; a weak D match, TRBD1 (6 bases). The V gene lost 4 bases and the J gene lost 5 bases, with 14 bases spanning the gap. The CDR3 contains 14 residues. Germline lookup yields CDR1 SGHTA and CDR2 FQGNSA. CDR3 sequence (DNA): TGTGCCAGCAGCTCGGACAGCAGCTTTTATGGCTACACCTTC. Translating it yields CASSSDSSFYGYTF.

V is TRBV6-1 and J is TRBJ2-7; D possibly corresponds to TRBD2 (6 bases). V lost 4 bases and J lost 7, with 14 bases in between. The CDR3 is 13 amino acids. Germline CDR1 reads MNHNS; CDR2 reads SASEGT. For the CDR3, the DNA is TGTGCCAGCAGTGTAAAGGGACGGGGGGAGCAGTACTTC. Its protein product is CASSVKGRGEQYF.

V and J are TRBV5-4 and TRBJ1-1, with a weak D call TRBD1 (6 bases). V shed 4 bases and J shed 5 bases, with 15 bases lying between them. The CDR3 has 14 amino acids. The germline CDR1 and CDR2 sequences are SGHNT and YYREEE (reference sequence). CDR3 bases: TGTGCCAGCAGCCCACAGGGAAGGGGAACTGAAGCTTTCTTT. Translated, it gives CASSPQGRGTEAFF.

In its sample, this clone was seen once. This chain uses TRBV5-4 with TRBJ2-3; TRBD2 matches at 8 bases. The ends lost 7 bases at V and 0 bases at J; junction bases unmatched: 7. There are 15 residues in the CDR3. Germline-derived CDR1 and CDR2 are SGHNT and YYREEE (reference sequence). This CDR3 is CASGAGGLSTDTQYF. DNA for the CDR3: TGTGCCAGCGGGGCGGGGGGTCTTAGCACAGATACGCAGTATTTT.

The V and J genes are TRBV5-6 and TRBJ2-1, with 7 bases aligning to TRBD1. The CDR3 loop spans 15 amino acids. Trimming cost V 4 bases and J 4 bases; bases outside gene matches: 8. From germline, CDR1 is SGHDT and CDR2 YYEEEE. The CDR3 spells CASSHTGTAYNEQFF. CDR3 sequence (DNA): TGTGCCAGCAGCCACACTGGGACAGCTTACAATGAGCAGTTCTTC.

CDR3 in amino acids: CASSRRTGVGIGRNTEAFF. CDR3 coding DNA: TGTGCCAGCAGTCGAAGGACAGGGGTGGGGATAGGGAGGAACACTGAAGCTTTCTTT. The rearrangement joins TRBV2 to TRBJ1-1; 9 nucleotides align to TRBD1. The CDR3 loop spans 19 amino acids. In germline, CDR1 is SNHLY, CDR2 FYNNEI. J gave up 1 base and V 5 bases, and 17 bases lay outside the gene matches.

CDR3 bases: TGTGCCAGCAGAACGACAGGGAACTACAATGAGCAGTTCTTC. It yields the protein CASRTTGNYNEQFF. The chain uses TRBV6-6 and TRBJ2-1; 7 nucleotides agree with TRBD1. From germline, CDR1 is MNHNY and CDR2 SVGAGI (reference sequence). V shed 6 bases, J shed 3 bases, and the junction held 5 bases outside the gene matches. The CDR3 is made up of 14 amino acids.

This clone was seen just once. The rearrangement joins TRBV30 to TRBJ1-1; D perhaps matches TRBD1 (5 bases). Trimming took off 2 bases at V and 0 bases at J, with 16 bases between the two ends. Looked up from germline, CDR1 is GTSNPN and CDR2 is SVGIG (reference sequence). This CDR3 spans 16 amino acids. The CDR3 here is CAWSTPRGVVNTEAFF. In DNA, the CDR3 is TGTGCCTGGAGTACCCCGCGGGGGGTAGTGAACACTGAAGCTTTCTTT.

This clone was picked up one time. The V call is TRBV6-1, the J call TRBJ2-1, with D uncertain. Per germline, CDR1 MNHNS and CDR2 SASEGT. The CDR3 has 14 residues. Trimming stripped 3 bases from V and 6 bases from J, with 12 bases between. The CDR3 DNA reads as TGTGCCAGCAGTGAGGTTTTAGTCGTCAATGAGCAGTTCTTC. Translated, it gives CASSEVLVVNEQFF.

The chain carries TRBV5-4 and TRBJ1-6; 9 nucleotides line up with TRBD1. Germline V gene sequence: CDR1 SGHNT, CDR2 YYREEE (reference sequence). The CDR3 length is 15 residues. V shed 3 bases, J shed 10 bases, and the junction held 8 bases outside the gene matches. This CDR3 reads CASSSGQGIGSPLHF. As DNA, the CDR3 is TGTGCCAGCAGCTCGGGACAGGGCATCGGATCACCCCTCCACTTT.

V and J are TRBV2 and TRBJ1-5; no firm D call. The CDR3 has 13 residues. Germline lookup yields CDR1 SNHLY and CDR2 FYNNEI. Trimming stripped 6 bases from V and 0 bases from J, with 6 bases between. The CDR3 protein is CASRRDSNQPQHF. The CDR3 coding sequence is TGTGCCAGCAGGAGGGATAGCAATCAGCCCCAGCATTTT.

V gene TRBV15 combines with J gene TRBJ2-7, with D tentatively TRBD2 (6 bases). Trimming shortened V by 8 bases and J by 0 bases, and 11 bases separated the two germline ends. Germline CDR1 and CDR2: LNHNV and YYDKDF (reference sequence). The CDR3 runs to 13 residues. The CDR3 sequence is CATASSASYEQYF. The CDR3 bases are TGTGCCACCGCATCTAGCGCCTCCTACGAGCAGTACTTC.

The J gene is TRBJ2-5, the V gene TRBV5-4, with TRBD2 as a possible D gene (5 bases). CDR1 and CDR2 from the germline V gene are SGHNT and YYREEE (reference sequence). V was pared by 1 base and J by 9 bases, with 16 bases between. The CDR3 contains 14 residues. CDR3 residues: CASSLPRDPKAQYF. CDR3 coding DNA: TGTGCCAGCAGCTTGCCCCGGGATCCTAAAGCCCAGTACTTC.

V is TRBV5-1 and J is TRBJ2-7; 13 bases are a match to TRBD2. Trimming cost V 7 bases and J 3 bases; bases outside gene matches: 7. CDR1 and CDR2 from the germline V gene are SGHRS and YFSETQ. The CDR3 is 15 amino acids. The CDR3, as DNA: TGCGCCAGCCAGACTAGCGGGAGGTTCGGCTACGAGCAGTACTTC. Protein: CASQTSGRFGYEQYF. The full variable domain, its missing parts supplied by reference TRBV5-1 and TRBJ2-7, is KAGVTQTPRYLIKTRGQQVTLSCSPISGHRSVSWYQQTPGQGLQFLFEYFSETQRNKGNFPGRFSGRQFSNSRSEMNVSTLELGDSALYLCASQTSGRFGYEQYFGPGTRLTVT.

This chain uses TRBV7-9 with TRBJ2-7, with TRBD1 matching 7 bases. Germline assignment: CDR1 SEHNR and CDR2 FQNEAQ (reference sequence). Losses at the gene ends were 5 bases for V and 1 base for J; bases not matched to a gene: 14. The length of the CDR3 is 17 residues. The CDR3 nucleotides read TGTGCCAGCAGCGGATACCCGGGACAGTCCGTTTCCTACGAGCAGTACTTC. Its protein is CASSGYPGQSVSYEQYF. The full variable domain, its missing parts supplied by reference TRBV7-9 and TRBJ2-7, is DTGVSQNPRHKITKRGQNVTFRCDPISEHNRLYWYRQTLGQGPEFLTYFQNEAQLEKSRLLSDRFSAERPKGSFSTLEIQRTEQGDSAMYLCASSGYPGQSVSYEQYFGPGTRLTVT.

The chain is built from TRBV6-5 and TRBJ2-3; 9 nucleotides align to TRBD1. This CDR3 is built from 14 residues. Trimming cost V 6 bases and J 6 bases; bases outside gene matches: 7. Germline V lookup: CDR1 MNHEY, CDR2 SVGAGI. Here the CDR3 reads CASSPTGGADTQYF. The CDR3 DNA is TGTGCCAGCAGCCCAACAGGGGGCGCGGATACGCAGTATTTT.

This sequence joins TRBV7-9 and TRBJ1-1; D remains ambiguous. CDR3 length equals 14 residues. Germline loops: CDR1 SEHNR, CDR2 FQNEAQ (reference sequence). V lost 3 bases to trimming and J lost 2 bases, with 10 bases between them. CDR3 in DNA: TGTGCCAGCAGCTTCGGTCCCCAAAACACTGAAGCTTTCTTT. Protein product: CASSFGPQNTEAFF.

This clone was found once. The chain couples TRBV4-1 to TRBJ2-3; possibly TRBD1 for D (5 bases). V was clipped by 1 base and J by 0 bases, with 8 bases between them. This CDR3 is 15 amino acids long. Germline loops: CDR1 MGHRA, CDR2 YSYEKL. This CDR3 reads CASSQGQSSTDTQYF. CDR3 sequence (DNA): TGCGCCAGCAGCCAAGGACAGTCCAGCACAGATACGCAGTATTTT.

V is TRBV5-1 and J is TRBJ2-7; maybe TRBD2 (6 bases). V lost 3 bases, J lost 5 bases, and 15 bases lay in between. The CDR3 has 14 amino acids. The germline V gene encodes CDR1 SGHRS and CDR2 YFSETQ. The CDR3 nucleotides read TGCGCCAGCAGCTCCGGGGGACTCCAGGACGAGCAGTACTTC. This gives the protein CASSSGGLQDEQYF.

The chain carries TRBV11-2 and TRBJ1-1, with a weak D call TRBD1 (6 bases). From germline, CDR1 is SGHAT and CDR2 FQNNGV. V dropped 5 bases and J dropped 4 bases, with 11 bases sitting between them. The CDR3 loop spans 13 amino acids. In DNA form, the CDR3 reads TGTGCCAGCAGCCGGAACAGGGTCACTGAAGCTTTCTTT. As protein: CASSRNRVTEAFF.

This chain uses TRBV11-2 with TRBJ2-3; D might be TRBD2 (6 bases). Germline CDR1 and CDR2: SGHAT and FQNNGV. The CDR3 runs to 18 residues. Trimming left V 5 bases short and J 2 bases short, with 23 bases between. The CDR3 loop is CASSPTFRDSGHTDTQYF. The CDR3, as DNA: TGTGCCAGCAGCCCTACTTTCCGTGACAGCGGGCACACAGATACGCAGTATTTT.

V usage is TRBV7-9 and J usage is TRBJ1-2; 7 bases agree with TRBD1. Germline V CDR1 and CDR2: SEHNR, FQNEAQ (reference sequence). With V trimmed by 5 bases and J by 4 bases, 7 bases remained unmatched. CDR3 length: 14 residues. CDR3: CASSPQGDSYGYTF. For the CDR3, the DNA is TGTGCCAGCAGCCCTCAGGGGGACTCCTATGGCTACACCTTC.

This chain links TRBV30 with TRBJ1-5; D is undetermined. The CDR3 spans 12 residues. Between the trimmed V and J ends, which lost 2 bases and 5 bases, there was a span of 7 bases. Germline V gene data show CDR1 as GTSNPN and CDR2 as SVGIG (reference sequence). The CDR3 protein is CAWSTEDQPQHF. Here the CDR3 DNA reads TGTGCCTGGAGTACTGAAGATCAGCCCCAGCATTTT.

Here the CDR3 DNA reads TGTGCCAGCTCACCACGGCAGGGACAGGATCTTCTGCCCCAGCATTTT. As protein: CASSPRQGQDLLPQHF. The chain is built from TRBV18 and TRBJ1-5; 8 bases agree with TRBD1. The V gene's germline CDR1 is KGHSH and CDR2 LQKENI. J gave up 9 bases and V 1 base, and 11 bases lay outside the gene matches. The CDR3 is made up of 16 amino acids.

The chain recombines TRBV7-9 with TRBJ1-3; 9 nucleotides match TRBD1. The trim removed 5 bases at V and 10 bases at J, leaving 9 bases unmatched. Germline-derived CDR1 and CDR2 are SEHNR and FQNEAQ (reference sequence). The CDR3 runs 14 residues. The CDR3 DNA reads as TGTGCCAGCAGCCACCGGGACAGGGCGACGACCATATATTTT. Its translation: CASSHRDRATTIYF.

This rearrangement joins TRBV7-2 to TRBJ1-5, with 9 bases aligning to TRBD1. CDR3 length equals 16 residues. Germline CDR1 is SGHTA and CDR2 is FQGNSA. V trimming: 2 bases; J trimming: 4 bases; junction bases outside the gene matches: 6. CDR3 amino acids: CASSLITGGLNQPQHF. The CDR3 DNA reads TGTGCCAGCAGCTTAATAACAGGGGGCTTAAATCAGCCCCAGCATTTT. The complete variable domain, with remaining parts taken from reference TRBV7-2 and TRBJ1-5, reads GAGVSQSPSNKVTEKGKDVELRCDPISGHTALYWYRQSLGQGLEFLIYFQGNSAPDKSGLPSDRFSAERTGGSVSTLTIQRTQQEDSAVYLCASSLITGGLNQPQHFGDGTRLSIL.

The V and J genes are TRBV11-2 and TRBJ2-7, with TRBD1 matching 9 bases. Germline values: CDR1 SGHAT, CDR2 FQNNGV. CDR3 length equals 17 residues. The V gene end was trimmed by 0 bases and the J gene end by 0 bases; junction bases not matched to a gene: 6. CDR3 sequence: CASSLDRGTGNSYEQYF. CDR3 coding DNA: TGTGCCAGCAGCTTAGATCGGGGGACAGGGAACTCCTACGAGCAGTACTTC. The complete variable domain, with remaining parts taken from reference TRBV11-2 and TRBJ2-7, reads EAGVAQSPRYKIIEKRQSVAFWCNPISGHATLYWYQQILGQGPKLLIQFQNNGVVDDSQLPKDRFSAERLKGVDSTLKIQPAKLEDSAVYLCASSLDRGTGNSYEQYFGPGTRLTVT.